What follows is one T cell receptor (beta chain) and its context. No antigen is known for it. Healthy bone marrow donors formed the donor group. Trimming shortened V by 0 bases and J by 3 bases, and 11 bases separated the two germline ends. Germline V gene data show CDR1 as LNHNV and CDR2 as YYDKDF (reference sequence). The CDR3 length is 15 residues. This entry comes from a study of cytomegalovirus exposure and HLA in healthy donors. Findings and limits, study-wide: CMV serostatus was the sole immune exposure data available. Earlier analysis found most TCR beta V segments productive about 90% or about 30% of the time.

PCR employed 60 Vbeta and 13 Jbeta primers. This table comes from immunoSEQ multiplex PCR, and its TCRdb copy is limited to in-frame clones, with some not included. The data hold 150,000 to 200,000 clones, with roughly four fifths observed a single time. J is TRBJ2-5 and V is TRBV15, with a possible D match to TRBD1 (5 bases). The sequencing sample was made of PBMCs. The TCR comes from a man between 18 and 29 years old in good health and CMV-seronegative. DNA of the CDR3: TGTGCCACCAGCAGAGACCCAGACAGTAAAGAGACCCAGTACTTC. Its protein is CATSRDPDSKETQYF.